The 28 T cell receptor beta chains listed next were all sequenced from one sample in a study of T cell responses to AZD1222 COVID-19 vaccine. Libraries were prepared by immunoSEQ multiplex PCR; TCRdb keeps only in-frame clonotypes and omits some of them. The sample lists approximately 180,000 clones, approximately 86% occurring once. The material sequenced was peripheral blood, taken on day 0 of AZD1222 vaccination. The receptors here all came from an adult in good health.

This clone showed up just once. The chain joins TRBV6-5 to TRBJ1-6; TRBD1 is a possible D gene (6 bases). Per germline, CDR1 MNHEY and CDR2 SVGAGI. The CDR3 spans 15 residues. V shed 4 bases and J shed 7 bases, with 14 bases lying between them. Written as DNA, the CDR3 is TGTGCCAGCAGTTCCCGGGACATTGAGAATTCACCCCTCCACTTT. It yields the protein CASSSRDIENSPLHF.

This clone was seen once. The CDR3 is CASSPLGDLREQYF. CDR3 DNA sequence: TGTGCCAGCAGCCCTCTGGGGGACTTGCGAGAGCAGTACTTC. The chain has TRBV3-1 (or the pseudogene TRBV3-2) and TRBJ2-7; a weak D match, TRBD2 (6 bases). V gave up 4 bases and J gave up 7 bases, with 17 bases separating them. This CDR3 has 14 residues. Germline CDR1 LGHDT, CDR2 YNNKEL (reference sequence).

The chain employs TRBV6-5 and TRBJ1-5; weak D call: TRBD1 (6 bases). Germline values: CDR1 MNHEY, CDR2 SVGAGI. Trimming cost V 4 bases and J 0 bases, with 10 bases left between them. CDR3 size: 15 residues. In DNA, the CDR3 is TGTGCCAGCAGTTTCACAGGGAATAGCAATCAGCCCCAGCATTTT. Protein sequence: CASSFTGNSNQPQHF.

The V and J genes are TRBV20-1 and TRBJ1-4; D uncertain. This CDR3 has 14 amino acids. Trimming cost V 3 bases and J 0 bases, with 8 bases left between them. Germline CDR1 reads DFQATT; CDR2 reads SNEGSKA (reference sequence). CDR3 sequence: CSASISSTNEKLFF. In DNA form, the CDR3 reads TGCAGTGCTAGTATCAGTTCAACTAATGAAAAACTGTTTTTT.

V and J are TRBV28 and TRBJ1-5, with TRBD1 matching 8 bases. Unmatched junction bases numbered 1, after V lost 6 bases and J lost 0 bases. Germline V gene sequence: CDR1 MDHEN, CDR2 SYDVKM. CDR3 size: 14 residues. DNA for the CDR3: TGTGCCAGCAGGACAGGGGCTAGCAATCAGCCCCAGCATTTT. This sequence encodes CASRTGASNQPQHF.

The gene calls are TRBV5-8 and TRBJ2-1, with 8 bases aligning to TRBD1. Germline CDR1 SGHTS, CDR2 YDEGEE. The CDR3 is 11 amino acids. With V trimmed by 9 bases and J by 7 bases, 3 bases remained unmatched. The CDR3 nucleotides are TGTGCCACCTACAGGGGGAATGAGCAGTTCTTC. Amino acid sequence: CATYRGNEQFF.

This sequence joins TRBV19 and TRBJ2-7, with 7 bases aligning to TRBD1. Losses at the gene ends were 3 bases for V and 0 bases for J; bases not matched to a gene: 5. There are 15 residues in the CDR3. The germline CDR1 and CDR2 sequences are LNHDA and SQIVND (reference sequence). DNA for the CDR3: TGTGCCAGTAGTATTGGGGACAGCTTCTCCTACGAGCAGTACTTC. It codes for CASSIGDSFSYEQYF.

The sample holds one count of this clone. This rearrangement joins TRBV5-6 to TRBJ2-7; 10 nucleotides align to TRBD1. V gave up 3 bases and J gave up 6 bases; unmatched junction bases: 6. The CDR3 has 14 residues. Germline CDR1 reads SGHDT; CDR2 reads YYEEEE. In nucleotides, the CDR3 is TGTGCCAGCAGCTCGACATGGACAGGGGGCGAGCAGTACTTC. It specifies CASSSTWTGGEQYF.

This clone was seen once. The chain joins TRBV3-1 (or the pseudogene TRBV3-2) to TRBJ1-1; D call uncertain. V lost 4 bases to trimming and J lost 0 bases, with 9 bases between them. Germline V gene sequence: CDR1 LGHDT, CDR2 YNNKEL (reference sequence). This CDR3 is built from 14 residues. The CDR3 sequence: CASSRPGLNTEAFF. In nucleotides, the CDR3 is TGTGCCAGCAGCCGCCCCGGGCTGAACACTGAAGCTTTCTTT.

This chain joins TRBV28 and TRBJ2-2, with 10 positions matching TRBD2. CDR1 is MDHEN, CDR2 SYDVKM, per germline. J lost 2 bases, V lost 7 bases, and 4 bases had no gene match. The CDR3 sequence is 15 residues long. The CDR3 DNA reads TGTGCCAGCACAGCGGGGGGGCTAAACACCGGGGAGCTGTTTTTT. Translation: CASTAGGLNTGELFF.

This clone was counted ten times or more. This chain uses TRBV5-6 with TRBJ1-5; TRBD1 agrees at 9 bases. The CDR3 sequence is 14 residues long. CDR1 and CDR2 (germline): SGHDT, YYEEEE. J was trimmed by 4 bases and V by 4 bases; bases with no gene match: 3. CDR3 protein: CASSGTGWNQPQHF. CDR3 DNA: TGTGCCAGCAGCGGGACAGGGTGGAATCAGCCCCAGCATTTT.

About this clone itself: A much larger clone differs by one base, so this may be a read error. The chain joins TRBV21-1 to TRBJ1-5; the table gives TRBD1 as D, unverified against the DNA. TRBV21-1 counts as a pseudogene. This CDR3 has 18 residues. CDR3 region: CASTKDATGCRSNQPQHF. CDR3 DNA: TGTGCCAGCACCAAAGACGCGACAGGGTGTCGGAGCAATCAGCCCCAGCATTTT.

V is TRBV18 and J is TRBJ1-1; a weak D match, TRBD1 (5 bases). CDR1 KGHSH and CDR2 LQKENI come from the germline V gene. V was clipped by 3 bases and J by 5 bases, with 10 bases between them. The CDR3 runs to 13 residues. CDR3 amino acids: CASSPVGGTEAFF. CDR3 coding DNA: TGTGCCAGCTCACCTGTGGGGGGAACTGAAGCTTTCTTT.

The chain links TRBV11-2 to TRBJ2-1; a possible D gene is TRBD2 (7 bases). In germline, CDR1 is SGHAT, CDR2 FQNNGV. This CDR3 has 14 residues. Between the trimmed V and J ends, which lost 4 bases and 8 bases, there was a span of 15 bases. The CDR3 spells CASSSPGGLDEQFF. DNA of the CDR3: TGTGCCAGCAGCTCCCCCGGGGGGCTGGATGAGCAGTTCTTC. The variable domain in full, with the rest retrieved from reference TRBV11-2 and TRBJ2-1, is EAGVAQSPRYKIIEKRQSVAFWCNPISGHATLYWYQQILGQGPKLLIQFQNNGVVDDSQLPKDRFSAERLKGVDSTLKIQPAKLEDSAVYLCASSSPGGLDEQFFGPGTRLTVL.

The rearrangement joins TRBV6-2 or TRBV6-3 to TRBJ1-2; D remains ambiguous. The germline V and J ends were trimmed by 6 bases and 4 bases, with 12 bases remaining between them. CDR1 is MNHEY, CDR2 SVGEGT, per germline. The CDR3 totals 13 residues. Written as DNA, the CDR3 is TGTGCCAGCAGCTTTGACGGTACCTATGGCTACACCTTC. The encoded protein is CASSFDGTYGYTF.

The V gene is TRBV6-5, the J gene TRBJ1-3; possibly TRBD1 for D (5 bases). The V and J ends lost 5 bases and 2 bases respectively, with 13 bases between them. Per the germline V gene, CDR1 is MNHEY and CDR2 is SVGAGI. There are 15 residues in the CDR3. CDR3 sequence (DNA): TGTGCCAGCAGTCGCTCATCGGACACTGGAAACACCATATATTTT. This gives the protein CASSRSSDTGNTIYF.

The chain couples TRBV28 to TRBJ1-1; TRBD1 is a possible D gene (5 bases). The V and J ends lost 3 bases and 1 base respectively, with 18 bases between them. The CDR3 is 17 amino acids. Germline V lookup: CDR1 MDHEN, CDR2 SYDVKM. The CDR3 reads CASSFRFQGVKNTEAFF. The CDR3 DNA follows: TGTGCCAGCAGTTTCCGGTTTCAAGGGGTCAAGAACACTGAAGCTTTCTTT.

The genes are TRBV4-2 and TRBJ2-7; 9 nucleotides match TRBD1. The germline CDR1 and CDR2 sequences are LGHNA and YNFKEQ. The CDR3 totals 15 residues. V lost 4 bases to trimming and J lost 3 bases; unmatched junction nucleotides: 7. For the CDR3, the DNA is TGTGCCAGCAGCCCGCGGACAGGGGATCTCTACGAGCAGTACTTC. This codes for CASSPRTGDLYEQYF.

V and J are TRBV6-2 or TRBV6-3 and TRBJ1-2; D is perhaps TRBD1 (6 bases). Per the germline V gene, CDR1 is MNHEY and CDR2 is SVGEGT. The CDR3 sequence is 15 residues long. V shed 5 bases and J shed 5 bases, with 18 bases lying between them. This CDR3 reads CASSMGAVAGYGYTF. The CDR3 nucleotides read TGTGCCAGCAGTATGGGGGCCGTTGCAGGGTATGGCTACACCTTC.

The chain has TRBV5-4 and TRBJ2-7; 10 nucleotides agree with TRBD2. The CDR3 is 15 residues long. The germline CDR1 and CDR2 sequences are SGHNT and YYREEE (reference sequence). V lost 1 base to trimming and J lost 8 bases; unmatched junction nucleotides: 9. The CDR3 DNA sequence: TGTGCCAGCAGCTTGAGCGGGGGGGGCCTCCCCAAGCAGTACTTC. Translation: CASSLSGGGLPKQYF.

CDR3 loop: CASSGGAYEQYF. In nucleotides, the CDR3 is TGCGCCAGCAGTGGCGGCGCCTACGAGCAGTACTTC. V is TRBV10-2 and J is TRBJ2-7; D is uncertain. The CDR3 contains 12 residues. Trimming left V 4 bases short and J 2 bases short, with 6 bases between. Per germline, CDR1 WSHSY and CDR2 SAAADI.

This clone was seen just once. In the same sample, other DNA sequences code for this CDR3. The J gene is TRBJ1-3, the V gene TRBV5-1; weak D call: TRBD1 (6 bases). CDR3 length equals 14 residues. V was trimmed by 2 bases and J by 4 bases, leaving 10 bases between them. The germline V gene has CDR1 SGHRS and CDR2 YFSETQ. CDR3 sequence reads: CASSLTGYGNTIYF. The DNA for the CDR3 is TGCGCCAGCAGCTTAACAGGGTACGGAAACACCATATATTTT.

In nucleotides, the CDR3 is TGTGCCAGCTCACCACTCAACCCCCTCTACGAGCAGTACTTC. Amino acid sequence: CASSPLNPLYEQYF. The V call is TRBV18, the J call TRBJ2-7; no definite D call. V lost 1 base to trimming and J lost 3 bases, with 10 bases between them. From germline, CDR1 is KGHSH and CDR2 LQKENI. This CDR3 has 14 amino acids.

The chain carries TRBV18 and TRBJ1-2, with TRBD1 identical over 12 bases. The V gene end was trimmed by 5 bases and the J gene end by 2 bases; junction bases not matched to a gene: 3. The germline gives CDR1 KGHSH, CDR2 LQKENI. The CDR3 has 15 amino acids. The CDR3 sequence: CASSSGTGGNYGYTF. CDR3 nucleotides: TGTGCCAGCTCATCTGGGACAGGGGGCAACTATGGCTACACCTTC.

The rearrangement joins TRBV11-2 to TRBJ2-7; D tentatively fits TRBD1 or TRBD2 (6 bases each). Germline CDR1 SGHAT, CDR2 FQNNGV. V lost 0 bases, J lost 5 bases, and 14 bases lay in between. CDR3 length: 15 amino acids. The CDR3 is CASSLEPGGGHEQYF. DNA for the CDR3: TGTGCCAGCAGCTTAGAACCCGGGGGCGGGCACGAGCAGTACTTC.

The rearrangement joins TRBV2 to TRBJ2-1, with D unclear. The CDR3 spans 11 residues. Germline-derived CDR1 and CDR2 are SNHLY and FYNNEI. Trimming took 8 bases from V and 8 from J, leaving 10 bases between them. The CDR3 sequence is CASPRAHEQFF. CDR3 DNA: TGTGCCAGCCCCCGGGCGCATGAGCAGTTCTTC.

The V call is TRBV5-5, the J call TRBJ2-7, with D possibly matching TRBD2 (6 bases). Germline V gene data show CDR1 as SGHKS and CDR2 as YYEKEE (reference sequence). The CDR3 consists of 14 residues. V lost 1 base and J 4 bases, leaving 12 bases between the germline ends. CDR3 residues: CASSLISGGYEQYF. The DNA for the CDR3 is TGTGCCAGCAGCTTGATAAGTGGGGGGTACGAGCAGTACTTC.

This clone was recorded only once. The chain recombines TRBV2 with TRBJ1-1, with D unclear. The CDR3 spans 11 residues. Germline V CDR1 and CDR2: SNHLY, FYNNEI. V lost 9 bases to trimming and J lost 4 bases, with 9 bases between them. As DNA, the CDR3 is TGTGCCAGAAGGGCGGGCACTGAAGCTTTCTTT. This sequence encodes CARRAGTEAFF.